This note documents a single T cell receptor (beta chain) sequence. This entry comes from a study of blood T cells in healthy people across ages. Primed by a sample-barcoded 5' primer and a J-beta primer mix, a second PCR proceeded for roughly 7 to 12 cycles. TCRdb itself ran the 5' RACE reads through MiXCR, one entry per CDR3 protein. The sample includes approximately 1.5 million distinct CDR3 sequences, roughly 32% seen only once; the top ten take approximately 11%. Researchers collected roughly 9.8 milliliters of peripheral blood from every single donor. Germline CDR1 is MNHNS and CDR2 is SASEGT. V dropped 11 bases and J dropped 1 base, with 12 bases sitting between them. This CDR3 comprises 13 residues.

This sequence was found in a woman in her twenties or thirties in good health. J is TRBJ1-5 and V is TRBV6-1; D is ambiguous. The sample taken for sequencing was blood. The chain's CDR3 is CAARTSSNQPQHF. The CDR3 nucleotides are TGTGCCGCCAGGACGTCCAGCAATCAGCCCCAGCATTTT.